Listed below are T cell receptor beta chains from one sample, sequenced in a study of T cell changes during pregnancy in multiple sclerosis. TCRdb keeps only in-frame clones here, not all; method: immunoSEQ multiplex PCR. Altogether roughly 50,000 clones are present, over 80% being singletons, with the ten largest covering approximately 0.25%. The sample was CD4+ T cells from peripheral blood mononuclear cells, taken in the third trimester of pregnancy. Receptors were obtained from a female donor with multiple sclerosis, enrolled in a pregnancy study. Both conserved end residues are part of each CDR3. D genes are given only for firm matches. Size values are once, few and many counts, or a class for expanded clones, and some rows have none.

TRBV6-5	NA	TRBJ2-7	NA	CASRLGLLNYEQYF	TGTGCCAGCAGACTAGGACTATTAAACTACGAGCAGTACTTC
TRBV9	NA	TRBJ2-6	NA	CASSGGVPSGANVLTF	TGTGCCAGCAGCGGCGGGGTGCCCTCTGGGGCCAACGTCCTGACTTTC
TRBV10-1	NA	TRBJ2-7	NA	CASSDGDRGGEQYF	TGCGCCAGCAGTGATGGGGACCGAGGGGGCGAGCAGTACTTC
TRBV6-6	NA	TRBJ2-2	TRBD1	CASSYGGQGKTGELFF	TGTGCCAGCAGTTATGGGGGACAGGGGAAGACCGGGGAGCTGTTTTTT
TRBV2	NA	TRBJ2-3	NA	CASSAPQGSDTQYF	TGTGCCAGCAGTGCACCACAGGGCTCAGATACGCAGTATTTT
TRBV7-9	NA	TRBJ1-5	NA	CASSPPGPPQPQHF	TGTGCCAGCAGCCCCCCCGGTCCTCCTCAGCCCCAGCATTTT
TRBV2	NA	TRBJ1-3	TRBD1	CASKPWDRGRPSGNTIYF	TGTGCGAGCAAGCCCTGGGACAGGGGCCGTCCCTCTGGAAACACCATATATTTT
TRBV19	NA	TRBJ2-1	TRBD2	CASSIRTSVTYNEQFF	TGTGCCAGTAGTATAAGGACTAGCGTAACCTACAATGAGCAGTTCTTC
TRBV19	NA	TRBJ2-5	TRBD1	CASSDRDRAQETQYF	TGTGCCAGTAGTGACCGGGACAGGGCCCAAGAGACCCAGTACTTC
TRBV9	NA	TRBJ2-2	TRBD2	CASSETPGLAGGRELFF	TGTGCCAGCAGCGAGACCCCGGGGTTAGCGGGGGGCCGGGAGCTGTTTTTT
TRBV10-3	NA	TRBJ1-1	NA	CAISESRVGRWTEAFF	TGTGCCATCAGTGAGTCGAGAGTGGGGCGATGGACTGAAGCTTTCTTT
TRBV11-3	NA	TRBJ2-1	TRBD2	CASSPTSGTGRDEQFF	TGTGCCAGCAGCCCCACCAGCGGGACTGGAAGGGATGAGCAGTTCTTC
TRBV7-8	NA	TRBJ2-5	NA	CASSLGTRAWAQYF	TGTGCCAGCAGCTTAGGGACAAGGGCGTGGGCCCAGTACTTC
TRBV9	NA	TRBJ2-2	NA	CASSVAGWVTGELFF	TGTGCCAGCAGCGTAGCGGGATGGGTAACCGGGGAGCTGTTTTTT
TRBV9	NA	TRBJ1-2	NA	CASSVDWDSRGGYTF	TGTGCCAGCAGCGTAGACTGGGACTCGAGGGGTGGCTACACCTTC
TRBV11-2	NA	TRBJ1-1	NA	CASSLSGGTEAFF	TGTGCCAGCAGCTTAAGCGGTGGCACTGAAGCTTTCTTT
TRBV30	NA	TRBJ1-5	TRBD1	CAWRATGDHQPQHF	TGTGCCTGGAGGGCTACAGGGGACCATCAGCCCCAGCATTTT
TRBV7-7	NA	TRBJ2-5	TRBD2	CASSLAGLAGRETQYF	TGTGCCAGCAGCTTGGCCGGACTAGCGGGGAGGGAGACCCAGTACTTC
TRBV27	NA	TRBJ2-1	TRBD2	CASSPGTSGSTANEQFF	TGTGCCAGCAGTCCCGGGACTAGCGGATCGACGGCCAATGAGCAGTTCTTC
TRBV13	NA	TRBJ1-2	NA	CASSRTSINYGYTF	TGTGCCAGCAGCCGGACAAGCATTAACTATGGCTACACCTTC
TRBV18	NA	TRBJ1-1	TRBD1	CASSRWTGNTEAFF	TGTGCCAGCTCTCGCTGGACAGGGAACACTGAAGCTTTCTTT
TRBV2	NA	TRBJ2-2	NA	CASSQTGNTGELFF	TGTGCCAGCTCTCAGACAGGGAACACCGGGGAGCTGTTTTTT
TRBV13	NA	TRBJ1-1	NA	CASTLDRTNTEAFF	TGTGCCAGCACCCTTGACAGGACCAACACTGAAGCTTTCTTT
TRBV7-3	NA	TRBJ2-5	NA	CASSLMPGGWETQYF	TGTGCCAGCAGCTTAATGCCGGGTGGGTGGGAGACCCAGTACTTC
TRBV7-2	NA	TRBJ2-3	NA	CASSPGVGVADTQYF	TGTGCCAGCAGCCCTGGGGTCGGGGTTGCAGATACGCAGTATTTT
TRBV19	NA	TRBJ1-1	NA	CASSIRGDTEAFF	TGTGCCAGTAGTATCAGGGGAGACACTGAAGCTTTCTTT
TRBV25-1	NA	TRBJ2-1	TRBD2	CASSEPTSGRGDCEQFF	TGTGCCAGCAGTGAACCCACTAGCGGGCGGGGGGATTGTGAGCAGTTCTTC
TRBV5-1	NA	TRBJ2-1	NA	CASSLSGYNEQFF	TGCGCCAGCAGCTTGTCCGGGTACAATGAGCAGTTCTTC
TRBV14	few	TRBJ1-1	TRBD1	CASSQFGQGAEAFF	TGTGCCAGCAGCCAATTCGGACAGGGGGCTGAAGCTTTCTTT
TRBV5-8	NA	TRBJ1-1	NA	CASSLPGLPTEAFF	TGTGCCAGCAGCCTACCGGGACTCCCCACTGAAGCTTTCTTT
TRBV4-1	once	TRBJ1-2	TRBD1	CASSPQGAGYGYTF	TGCGCCAGCAGCCCCCAGGGGGCAGGCTATGGCTACACCTTC
TRBV30	NA	TRBJ1-1	TRBD1	CASRTGRVNTEAFF	TGTGCCTCCCGGACAGGGAGGGTGAACACTGAAGCTTTCTTT
TRBV5-1	NA	TRBJ2-2	TRBD1	CASSPSRTGRTGELFF	TGCGCCAGCAGTCCAAGTCGGACAGGACGTACCGGGGAGCTGTTTTTT
TRBV11-2	NA	TRBJ2-1	TRBD2	CASNPQAGVSYNEQFF	TGTGCCAGCAACCCCCAAGCGGGGGTATCCTACAATGAGCAGTTCTTC
TRBV10-3	NA	TRBJ1-5	TRBD1	CAISESGGQSNQPQHF	TGTGCCATCAGTGAGTCGGGGGGACAGAGTAATCAGCCCCAGCATTTT
TRBV30	once	TRBJ2-2	TRBD1	CAWSVGQGLTGELFF	TGTGCCTGGAGTGTGGGACAGGGATTAACCGGGGAGCTGTTTTTT
TRBV5-8	NA	TRBJ1-4	NA	CASSLFLGQGEKLFF	TGTGCCAGCAGCTTATTCTTAGGGCAGGGTGAAAAACTGTTTTTT
TRBV4-2	NA	TRBJ2-3	TRBD2	CASSQSGTRASGIGDTQYF	TGTGCCAGCAGCCAATCCGGGACTAGAGCATCGGGGATTGGAGATACGCAGTATTTT
TRBV6-1	NA	TRBJ1-1	NA	CASTQGVLAEAFF	TGTGCCAGCACTCAGGGTGTTTTGGCTGAAGCTTTCTTT
TRBV28	NA	TRBJ1-1	NA	CASSLTTGTEAFF	TGTGCCAGCAGTTTAACGACAGGTACTGAAGCTTTCTTT
TRBV15	NA	TRBJ1-5	NA	CATSRPDQPQHF	TGTGCCACCAGCAGGCCGGATCAGCCCCAGCATTTT
TRBV5-5	NA	TRBJ2-2	NA	CASSFAGISTGELFF	TGTGCCAGCAGCTTTGCAGGAATAAGTACCGGGGAGCTGTTTTTT
TRBV6-1	once	TRBJ2-7	NA	CASNRDTASYEQYF	TGTGCCAGTAATCGGGACACGGCCTCCTACGAGCAGTACTTC
TRBV18	NA	TRBJ1-1	TRBD1	CASSARDSWSSEAFF	TGTGCCAGCTCAGCACGGGACAGCTGGTCTAGTGAAGCTTTCTTT
TRBV4-1	NA	TRBJ2-2	TRBD2	CASSQAGGITGELFF	TGCGCCAGCAGCCAAGCGGGAGGGATAACCGGGGAGCTGTTTTTT
TRBV29-1	NA	TRBJ2-6	TRBD2	CSVSLGGAGANVLTF	TGCAGCGTCTCCCTCGGGGGGGCTGGGGCCAACGTCCTGACTTTC
TRBV2	NA	TRBJ2-1	TRBD1	CASRDRDPYNEQFF	TGTGCCAGCAGGGACAGGGACCCCTACAATGAGCAGTTCTTC
TRBV6-5	NA	TRBJ2-7	TRBD2	CASSRLLAGVYEQYF	TGTGCCAGCAGTCGACTTCTAGCGGGTGTCTACGAGCAGTACTTC
TRBV28	NA	TRBJ1-5	NA	CASSSSRSNQPQHF	TGTGCCAGCAGTTCTTCTCGTAGCAATCAGCCCCAGCATTTT
TRBV19	NA	TRBJ2-7	NA	CASSPQGGPISYEQYF	TGTGCCAGTAGCCCCCAAGGTGGGCCGATCTCCTACGAGCAGTACTTC
TRBV12-1	NA	TRBJ2-7	NA	CASSFSRQGQYEQYF	TGTGCCAGCAGTTTTTCTCGGCAGGGGCAGTACGAGCAGTACTTC